This entry describes one T cell receptor (beta chain). These data belong to a study of cytomegalovirus exposure and HLA in healthy donors. PCR used 60 Vbeta primers and 13 Jbeta primers. Assay: immunoSEQ multiplex PCR; the TCRdb copy retains only in-frame clones and omits some. The sample contains over 70,000 clones, 80% of which appear only once. The CDR3 extends over 16 amino acids. Germline lookup yields CDR1 LNHDA and CDR2 SQIVND (reference sequence). V was clipped by 4 bases and J by 1 base; unmatched bases: 9. This clonotype was obtained from a woman in her fifties or sixties in good health and CMV-seropositive. Specimen: PBMCs. The rearrangement uses TRBV19 and TRBJ1-1; 7 nucleotides match TRBD1. The CDR3 sequence is CASSKTGIGWNTEAFF. The CDR3 DNA reads as TGTGCCAGTAGTAAGACAGGGATAGGTTGGAACACTGAAGCTTTCTTT.